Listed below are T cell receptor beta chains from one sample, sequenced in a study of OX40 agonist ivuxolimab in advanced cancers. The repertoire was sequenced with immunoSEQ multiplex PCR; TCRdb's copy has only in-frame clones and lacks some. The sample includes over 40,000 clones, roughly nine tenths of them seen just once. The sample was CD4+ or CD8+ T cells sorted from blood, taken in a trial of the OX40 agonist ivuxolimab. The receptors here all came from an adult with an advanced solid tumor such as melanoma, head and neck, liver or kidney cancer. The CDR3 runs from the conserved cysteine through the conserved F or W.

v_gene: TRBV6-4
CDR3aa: CASSEVWGLAGGDTQYF

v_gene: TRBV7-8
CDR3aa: CASSSGTIGEKLFF

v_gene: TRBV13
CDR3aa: CASSTYKTGSDEQYF

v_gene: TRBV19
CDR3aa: CASSTYQQGVGNTIYF

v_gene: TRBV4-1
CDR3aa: CASSPWPPGADTQYF

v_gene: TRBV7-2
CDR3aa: CASSLSRGTGELFF

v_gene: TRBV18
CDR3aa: CASSPLLAGQETQYF

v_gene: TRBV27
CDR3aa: CASSLDRDRNEQYF

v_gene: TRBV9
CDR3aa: CASSGRTGLNTEAFF

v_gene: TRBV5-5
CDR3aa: CASSLLTPGYEQYF

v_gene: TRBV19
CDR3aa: CASSTPNRLNTGELFF

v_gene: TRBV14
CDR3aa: CASSQGRNRYNEQFF

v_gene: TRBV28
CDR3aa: CASTPAGASYEQYF

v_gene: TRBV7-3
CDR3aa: CASSLIGAGGPDTQYF

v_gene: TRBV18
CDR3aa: CASSQGWARYEQYF